The clone carrying this TCR beta chain was recorded a few times. In the authors' methods: How many nucleated cells were present was estimated from reference gene primer amplification. Method: immunoSEQ multiplex PCR; TCRdb's copy keeps in-frame clones and lacks some. That table supplies the V and J calls and clone size; D and trimming were determined from the DNA. The table has about 24,000 clones, about 72% seen once. CDR1 and CDR2 (germline): SGHDN, FVKESK. Deletions cut 0 bases from V and 13 bases from J, with 18 bases between. The CDR3 length is 14 residues. These data originate in a study of blood T cell repertoires in COVID-19. Study-level background: The United States, Italy and Spain supplied acute and convalescent COVID-19 samples. PBMCs, B-cell-depleted T cells, or T cells provided the cDNA or gDNA that made up the material.

The sample taken for sequencing was peripheral blood. The chain links TRBV14 to TRBJ2-5, with D uncertain. This clonotype was obtained from a woman over 75 with acute or convalescent COVID-19. CDR3 loop: CASSQDSLDEARYF. The CDR3 region has the DNA TGTGCCAGCAGCCAAGATTCTCTAGACGAAGCCCGGTACTTC.